Listed below are T cell receptor beta chains from one sample, sequenced in a study of T cell changes during pregnancy in multiple sclerosis. Sequencing was performed with immunoSEQ multiplex PCR; in TCRdb, only in-frame clones are kept and a portion is missing. The sample has some 95,000 clones, approximately 92% seen once. The source material was peripheral blood, sampled in the first trimester of pregnancy. All receptors derive from a female donor with multiple sclerosis, enrolled in a pregnancy study. CDR3s include the opening cysteine and the closing phenylalanine or tryptophan. D genes are given only for firm matches. Some rows have no size entry. The others give once, few or many, or a class for an expanded clone.

v_call,j_call,clone_size,d_call,cdr3_nt,cdr3_aa
TRBV6-5,TRBJ2-1,-,TRBD2,TGTGCCAGCAGTTACTCCGGGACTAGGAATGAGCAGTTCTTC,CASSYSGTRNEQFF
TRBV6-5,TRBJ2-2,-,-,TGTGCCAGCCCCCCCCGTCGCACCGGGGAGCTGTTTTTT,CASPPRRTGELFF
TRBV5-8,TRBJ2-7,-,-,TGTGCCGGAGTCTTTAGGGGTGTTTTAAACGAGCAGTACTTC,CAGVFRGVLNEQYF
TRBV4-2,TRBJ2-3,once,TRBD2,TGTGCCAGCAGCCAAGATCCGAAAGGACTAGCGGGAGGAACAGATACGCAGTATTTT,CASSQDPKGLAGGTDTQYF
TRBV13,TRBJ2-7,-,TRBD1,TGTGCCAGCAGCTTACGACCTTCGGGACAGGGGTACGAGCAGTACTTC,CASSLRPSGQGYEQYF
TRBV6-6,TRBJ2-7,-,-,TGTGCCAGCAGCCCCGCAGGGCCAGGGGAGCAGTACTTC,CASSPAGPGEQYF
TRBV6-1,TRBJ1-5,-,TRBD1,TGTGCCAGCAGTTTTGACAGGGGACAGCATTTT,CASSFDRGQHF
TRBV7-2,TRBJ2-7,-,-,TGTGCCAGCAGCTCATCCGGCTACGAGCAGTACTTC,CASSSSGYEQYF
TRBV6-1,TRBJ1-5,-,-,TGTGCCAGCAGTGCACAGGGAAGCAATCAGCCCCAGCATTTT,CASSAQGSNQPQHF
TRBV6-4,TRBJ2-4,-,-,TGTGCCAGCAGTGACTCGAGGCAAATTAGCGTGCGGTTTCAGTACTTC,CASSDSRQISVRFQYF
TRBV19,TRBJ1-1,-,-,TGTGCCCAGCGGGTCCCAGGCTCCGGGAATGAAGCTTTCTTT,CAQRVPGSGNEAFF
TRBV13,TRBJ2-3,-,TRBD2,TGTGCCAGCAGCTCAGCGGGACTAGCGGGAGAAGGCACAGATACGCAGTATTTT,CASSSAGLAGEGTDTQYF
TRBV7-2,TRBJ2-7,once,TRBD1,TGTGCCAGCAGCTTTGGTACAGGGGCCCCCTACGAGCAGTACTTC,CASSFGTGAPYEQYF
TRBV27,TRBJ1-5,-,-,TGTGCCAGCAGTTCCATCTACAATCAGCCCCAGCATTTT,CASSSIYNQPQHF
TRBV11-2,TRBJ1-4,-,-,TGTGCCAGCAGCTTAGCACTGCAGGGAGGCGAAAAACTGTTTTTT,CASSLALQGGEKLFF
TRBV28,TRBJ1-5,-,TRBD1,TGTGCCAGCAGCCCGACAGGGCTAAGCAATCAGCCCCAGCATTTT,CASSPTGLSNQPQHF
TRBV19,TRBJ1-5,-,TRBD1,TGTGCCAGTAGTTTAAGACAGGGGGTTTGGCATAGCAATCAGCCCCAGCATTTT,CASSLRQGVWHSNQPQHF